This T cell receptor beta chain was captured by sequencing in a study of human T cells and chemical hapten exposure. Time point: patch test 1, 2 weeks after DPC sensitization. Treatment meaning: therapeutic diphenylcyclopropenone sensitization with weekly scalp DPC. This clonotype turned up a few times. TCRdb reprocessed the RACE reads with MiXCR, giving one entry per CDR3 protein. The sample lists 300,000 to 400,000 distinct CDR3 sequences; approximately 6.3% were seen once. V lost 8 bases to trimming and J lost 8 bases; unmatched junction nucleotides: 16. This CDR3 is 17 amino acids long. Germline assignment: CDR1 MNHEY and CDR2 SVGAGI.

Sequenced material: whole blood, taken in connection with sensitization to the hapten diphenylcyclopropenone (DPC). The TCR comes from a woman younger than 30 with alopecia areata. Some clones in this sample may be carry-over from other donors' samples. The gene calls are TRBV6-5 and TRBJ2-1; 12 nucleotides match TRBD2. The DNA of the CDR3 is TGTGCCAGCTCGTTACCCCTAGCGGGGGGGCCGATGGATGAGCAGTTCTTC. Translating it yields CASSLPLAGGPMDEQFF.